This TCR beta chain was recorded in a study of blood T cell repertoires in COVID-19. The overall study: Specimens from acute and convalescent COVID-19 originated in the United States, Italy and Spain. The cDNA or gDNA used as material had been derived from T cells, B-cell-depleted T cells, or PBMCs.

In the authors' workflow: Reference gene primers were amplified, and this amplification served to estimate nucleated cell counts. Produced via immunoSEQ multiplex PCR; TCRdb's table is partial and in-frame only. V, J and clone size are taken as reported in that table, and D and trimming were inferred from the DNA itself. The table records tens of thousands of clones, approximately 86% of them present only once. This clonotype was sampled from a man between 65 and 80 years old with acute or convalescent COVID-19. Sequencing was performed on peripheral blood.

The CDR3 region has the DNA TGTGCCAGCAGTTTTTACATAGGGTTAGAGGGGGACGTGAGTGGCAATGAGCAGTTCTTC. Its protein is CASSFYIGLEGDVSGNEQFF. The J gene is TRBJ2-1, the V gene TRBV28, with D maybe TRBD1 (6 bases). Trimming left V 3 bases short and J 6 bases short, with 30 bases between. Per germline, CDR1 MDHEN and CDR2 SYDVKM. The CDR3 consists of 20 residues.